Presented here are 25 T cell receptor beta chains from one specimen sequenced in a study of shared clonotypes between healthy human individuals. The data were produced by immunoSEQ multiplex PCR, yet TCRdb's version contains in-frame clones alone and is incomplete. The sample yields roughly 2.4 million clones, approximately 95% seen once. The material sequenced was naive CD4+ T cells sorted from blood. Subset described: CD45RA+ positively selected. These TCRs come from a man younger than 35 in good health.

Details on this clone: At the DNA level, this CDR3 is encoded by other sequences in the same sample as well. This chain connects TRBV18 to TRBJ1-1, with no clear D. The CDR3 totals 13 residues. CDR1 is KGHSH, CDR2 LQKENI, per germline. The V gene lost 3 bases and the J gene lost 2 bases, with 7 bases spanning the gap. The CDR3 loop reads CASSPDLNTEAFF. In DNA form, the CDR3 reads TGTGCCAGCTCACCGGACCTTAACACTGAAGCTTTCTTT.

This clone was seen once. V is TRBV7-2 and J is TRBJ2-7, with D perhaps TRBD1 or TRBD2 (5 bases each). V lost 4 bases to trimming and J lost 2 bases, with 12 bases between them. The CDR3 spans 14 residues. Looked up from germline, CDR1 is SGHTA and CDR2 is FQGNSA. This CDR3 reads CASSSSPGPYEQYF. CDR3 nucleotides: TGTGCCAGCAGCTCCTCCCCGGGGCCCTACGAGCAGTACTTC.

Concerning this clone: Relative to the germline gene, one junction end is altered; a read error may explain this. V usage is TRBV7-7 and J usage is TRBJ2-5, with D perhaps matching TRBD1 (7 bases). Germline V gives CDR1 SSHAT, CDR2 FNYEAQ (reference sequence). There are 15 residues in the CDR3. Here the CDR3 reads CASSQAQGRQETQYF. The CDR3 region has the DNA TGTGCTAGCAGCCAAGCACAGGGGAGGCAAGAGACCCAGTACTTC.

This chain links TRBV7-3 with TRBJ2-1; 8 bases align to TRBD1. Germline-derived CDR1 and CDR2 are SGHTA and FQGTGA. The trim removed 5 bases at V and 4 bases at J, leaving 4 bases unmatched. The CDR3 covers 14 residues. CDR3 in amino acids: CASSRTGMYNEQFF. For the CDR3, the DNA is TGTGCCAGCAGCCGGACAGGGATGTACAATGAGCAGTTCTTC.

The V call is TRBV30, the J call TRBJ2-5; maybe TRBD2 (5 bases). V gave up 4 bases and J gave up 2 bases, with 8 bases separating them. The CDR3 spans 12 residues. CDR1 and CDR2 from the germline V gene are GTSNPN and SVGIG (reference sequence). The DNA of the CDR3 is TGTGCCTGGACGGGGTCGCAAGAGACCCAGTACTTC. Translated, it gives CAWTGSQETQYF.

The chain uses TRBV5-8 and TRBJ1-2; D remains unclear. V lost 3 bases, J lost 6 bases, and 18 bases lay in between. Germline CDR1 is SGHTS and CDR2 is YDEGEE. The CDR3 consists of 15 residues. The CDR3 DNA reads as TGTGCCAGCAGCTCATTGGGCCCCCGGGCCCATGGCTACACCTTC. Translating it yields CASSSLGPRAHGYTF.

This chain uses TRBV19 with TRBJ1-5, with D perhaps matching TRBD1 (5 bases). Trimming stripped 1 base from V and 5 bases from J, with 9 bases between. The germline CDR1 and CDR2 sequences are LNHDA and SQIVND (reference sequence). This CDR3 comprises 14 residues. CDR3 DNA sequence: TGTGCCAGTAGTATAGGACAGTGGGATCAGCCCCAGCATTTT. Translated: CASSIGQWDQPQHF. The full variable domain, in which reference TRBV19 and TRBJ1-5 provide the parts outside the CDR3, is DGGITQSPKYLFRKEGQNVTLSCEQNLNHDAMYWYRQDPGQGLRLIYYSQIVNDFQKGDIAEGYSVSREKKESFPLTVTSAQKNPTAFYLCASSIGQWDQPQHFGDGTRLSIL.

The count of this clone is one. The rearrangement links TRBV4-1 to TRBJ2-7; 9 nucleotides line up with TRBD1. The CDR3 contains 15 residues. V shed 4 bases and J 5 bases; nucleotides not matched to a gene: 9. Germline V gene sequence: CDR1 MGHRA, CDR2 YSYEKL. The DNA of the CDR3 is TGCGCCAGCAGCCGGGAGGGACAGGGAGGCAACGAGCAGTACTTC. Protein product: CASSREGQGGNEQYF.

The gene calls are TRBV7-3 and TRBJ2-5; D gene ambiguous. V was cut by 5 bases and J by 4 bases, with 20 bases left in between. The CDR3 has 16 residues. The germline V gene encodes CDR1 SGHTA and CDR2 FQGTGA. The CDR3 loop is CASSPRGDSRGETQYF. Here the CDR3 DNA reads TGTGCCAGCAGCCCTCGTGGGGATAGTAGAGGAGAGACCCAGTACTTC.

The chain joins TRBV7-2 to TRBJ2-1, with 11 bases identical to TRBD2. In germline, CDR1 is SGHTA, CDR2 FQGNSA. The CDR3 sequence is 16 residues long. J lost 4 bases, V lost 5 bases, and 7 bases had no gene match. The CDR3 DNA follows: TGTGCCAGCAGCCCAAAGATAGCGGGGGGGTACAATGAGCAGTTCTTC. It encodes CASSPKIAGGYNEQFF.

The chain links TRBV28 to TRBJ2-4, with 8 bases lining up with TRBD1. The junction had 3 bases not matched to a gene; V was cut back by 4 bases and J by 1 base. This CDR3 region has 15 residues. Germline V gene lookup returns CDR1 MDHEN and CDR2 SYDVKM. CDR3 residues: CASSSGGKAKNIQYF. The CDR3 DNA is TGTGCCAGCAGTTCAGGGGGCAAGGCCAAAAACATTCAGTACTTC. Full variable domain (remainder filled in from reference TRBV28 and TRBJ2-4): DVKVTQSSRYLVKRTGEKVFLECVQDMDHENMFWYRQDPGLGLRLIYFSYDVKMKEKGDIPEGYSVSREKKERFSLILESASTNQTSMYLCASSSGGKAKNIQYFGAGTRLSVL.

The chain uses TRBV5-1 and TRBJ2-7; a weak D match, TRBD2 (5 bases). This CDR3 spans 14 amino acids. From germline, CDR1 is SGHRS and CDR2 YFSETQ. V lost 5 bases, J lost 0 bases, and 12 bases lay in between. The CDR3 is CASRSGISSYEQYF. In DNA, the CDR3 is TGCGCCAGCAGATCCGGGATATCCTCCTACGAGCAGTACTTC.

This clone was observed once. The chain couples TRBV6-6 to TRBJ2-1; TRBD2 matches at 14 bases. Germline trimming cut 2 bases from V and 6 bases from J; bases unmatched to any gene: 3. Germline lookup yields CDR1 MNHNY and CDR2 SVGAGI (reference sequence). CDR3 length: 16 residues. The chain's CDR3 is CASSYGTSGSANEQFF. In DNA, the CDR3 is TGTGCCAGCAGTTACGGGACTAGCGGGAGTGCCAATGAGCAGTTCTTC.

V is TRBV30 and J is TRBJ2-2; D is uncertain. The CDR3 has 10 amino acids. Germline CDR1 reads GTSNPN; CDR2 reads SVGIG (reference sequence). The ends were cut back, 8 bases at V and 5 bases at J, with 6 bases in the middle. The CDR3 region has the DNA TGTGCCAGAGGAACCGGGGAGCTGTTTTTT. Translation: CARGTGELFF.

Notes on this clone: Germline and junction disagree at one end, which may indicate a read error. The chain carries TRBV7-7 and TRBJ1-4; no clear D gene. Germline CDR1 SSHAT, CDR2 FNYEAQ (reference sequence). This CDR3 has 15 residues. CDR3 sequence reads: CASSAQPGGGEKLFF. Written as DNA, the CDR3 is TGTGCTAGCAGCGCCCAGCCAGGTGGAGGGGAAAAACTGTTTTTT.

This clone has only one observation. The chain carries TRBV7-8 and TRBJ1-5; perhaps TRBD1 as D (6 bases). The V gene's germline CDR1 is SGHVS and CDR2 FQNEAQ. The CDR3 length is 14 residues. V lost 5 bases and J 3 bases, leaving 11 bases between the germline ends. The chain's CDR3 is CASSRGGLNQPQHF. CDR3 nucleotide sequence: TGTGCCAGCAGCAGGGGGGGGCTCAATCAGCCCCAGCATTTT.

The chain carries TRBV15 and TRBJ2-7; TRBD2 matches at 13 bases. CDR3 length: 14 amino acids. Germline CDR1 reads LNHNV; CDR2 reads YYDKDF (reference sequence). V lost 8 bases to trimming and J lost 3 bases; unmatched junction nucleotides: 4. This chain's CDR3 is CATQLAGGFYEQYF. The CDR3 DNA is TGTGCCACCCAACTAGCGGGAGGGTTCTACGAGCAGTACTTC.

This clone is a singleton in its sample. The chain combines TRBV6-1 with TRBJ2-4; TRBD1 or TRBD2 may be the D gene (5 bases each). There are 14 residues in the CDR3. Trimming removed 4 bases at V and 4 bases at J, with 11 bases between. The germline CDR1 and CDR2 sequences are MNHNS and SASEGT. The CDR3 sequence is CASSVGTEKNIQYF. The DNA for the CDR3 is TGTGCCAGCAGTGTCGGGACCGAGAAAAACATTCAGTACTTC.

On this clone itself: The junction departs from the called germline gene at one end, perhaps through a read error. This sequence joins TRBV5-1 and TRBJ2-1; weak D call: TRBD1 (5 bases). This CDR3 has 15 amino acids. CDR1 is SGHRS and CDR2 is YFSETQ in the germline V gene. In DNA form, the CDR3 reads TGCGCCGGCAGCAGGGCGCTCAGCTCCTACAATGAGCAGTTCTTC. Translation: CAGSRALSSYNEQFF.

Turning to this clone: Other DNA sequences of this sample code for an identical CDR3. The chain employs TRBV28 and TRBJ2-7; D call uncertain. The CDR3 is made up of 12 amino acids. V lost 3 bases and J lost 4, with 7 bases in between. Germline assignment: CDR1 MDHEN and CDR2 SYDVKM. CDR3 DNA: TGTGCCAGCAGTTTCGGTGTTTACGAGCAGTACTTC. Its protein is CASSFGVYEQYF.

This clone was seen only once. The V gene is TRBV18, the J gene TRBJ1-4; perhaps TRBD1 as D (5 bases). This CDR3 comprises 16 residues. Trimming shortened V by 1 base and J by 4 bases, and 13 bases separated the two germline ends. Looked up from germline, CDR1 is KGHSH and CDR2 is LQKENI. CDR3 loop: CASSPLIGQGNEKLFF. The CDR3, as DNA: TGTGCCAGCTCACCACTTATCGGGCAGGGTAATGAAAAACTGTTTTTT.

V and J are TRBV29-1 and TRBJ1-4; no definite D call. Germline CDR1 is SQVTM and CDR2 is ANQGSEA. Trimming cost V 4 bases and J 5 bases, with 14 bases left between them. The CDR3 runs 14 residues. CDR3 coding DNA: TGCAGCGTTGGGCGGGCCCGGAGAAATGAAAAACTGTTTTTT. As protein: CSVGRARRNEKLFF.

The chain joins TRBV15 to TRBJ2-7; the match to TRBD1 covers 8 bases. Unmatched junction bases numbered 5, after V lost 9 bases and J lost 1 base. Germline CDR1 LNHNV, CDR2 YYDKDF (reference sequence). The CDR3 runs 13 residues. The CDR3 spells CATRGTGSYEQYF. CDR3 nucleotide sequence: TGTGCCACAAGGGGGACAGGTTCCTACGAGCAGTACTTC. The variable domain in full, completed from reference TRBV15 and TRBJ2-7, reads DAMVIQNPRYQVTQFGKPVTLSCSQTLNHNVMYWYQQKSSQAPKLLFHYYDKDFNNEADTPDNFQSRRPNTSFCFLDIRSPGLGDTAMYLCATRGTGSYEQYFGPGTRLTVT.

The chain employs TRBV6-1 and TRBJ2-3; D unresolved. The CDR3 is 17 amino acids. Germline CDR1 MNHNS, CDR2 SASEGT. V shed 2 bases and J shed 6 bases, with 21 bases lying between them. CDR3 residues: CASSERPGRFVSDTQYF. The CDR3 coding sequence is TGTGCCAGCAGTGAAAGGCCGGGCCGCTTTGTATCGGATACGCAGTATTTT.

J is TRBJ2-5 and V is TRBV5-1, with a tentative D call TRBD1 (5 bases). V lost 3 bases and J lost 0, with 9 bases in between. Germline V CDR1 and CDR2: SGHRS, YFSETQ. This CDR3 spans 14 amino acids. CDR3 sequence reads: CASSSTAYQETQYF. Written as DNA, the CDR3 is TGCGCCAGCAGCTCGACAGCCTACCAAGAGACCCAGTACTTC.